A single sample is the source of the 32 T cell receptor beta chains below, sequenced in a study of siplizumab effects on memory and regulatory T cells. Measured with immunoSEQ multiplex PCR; TCRdb has only the in-frame clones, and not every one. Of about 50,000 clones listed, over 90% are singletons. The sequenced material came from CD8+ T cells sorted from blood. These receptors originate from a human donor in good health.

The CDR3 DNA reads as TGTGCCAGCAGTTTCGTCCTGACAGGGGGGGGGACTGAAGCTTTCTTT. Translating gives CASSFVLTGGGTEAFF. The chain joins TRBV27 to TRBJ1-1; TRBD1 agrees at 9 bases. The V gene's germline CDR1 is MNHEY and CDR2 SMNVEV (reference sequence). There are 16 residues in the CDR3. V gave up 3 bases and J gave up 5 bases; unmatched junction bases: 10.

On this clone: At the DNA level, this CDR3 is encoded by other sequences in the same sample as well. CDR3 coding DNA: TGTGCCAGCCGAACAGGGGGCGGTACCGGGGAGCTGTTTTTT. It encodes CASRTGGGTGELFF. The chain combines TRBV2 with TRBJ2-2; 9 bases match TRBD1. V shed 8 bases, J shed 5 bases, and the junction held 6 bases outside the gene matches. This CDR3 contains 14 residues. CDR1 and CDR2 (germline): SNHLY, FYNNEI.

J is TRBJ2-1 and V is TRBV10-1, with D maybe TRBD1 (5 bases). V lost 1 base to trimming and J lost 8 bases, with 9 bases between them. Germline-derived CDR1 and CDR2 are WNHNN and SYGVQD (reference sequence). This CDR3 contains 13 residues. This CDR3 is CASSEYRGYEQFF. The CDR3 DNA is TGCGCCAGCAGTGAGTATAGGGGATATGAGCAGTTCTTC.

The J gene is TRBJ2-1, the V gene TRBV4-2; TRBD2 matches at 7 bases. Germline V gene data show CDR1 as LGHNA and CDR2 as YNFKEQ. V was clipped by 4 bases and J by 4 bases; unmatched bases: 1. The CDR3 is made up of 13 amino acids. The CDR3 here is CASSRGGYNEQFF. The CDR3 bases are TGTGCCAGCAGCCGCGGGGGTTACAATGAGCAGTTCTTC.

Of note for this clone: Possible read error: a much larger clone is one base away. Other DNA sequences in the sample encode the same CDR3. The CDR3 DNA reads as TGTGCCAGCAGTTTACCTCTGGAGGGGGGCTACAATGAGCAGTTCTTC. This translates into CASSLPLEGGYNEQFF. The chain couples TRBV28 to TRBJ2-1; either TRBD1 or TRBD2 may supply D (6 bases each). There are 16 residues in the CDR3. CDR1 is MDHEN and CDR2 is SYDVKM in the germline V gene. Between the trimmed V and J ends, which lost 2 bases and 3 bases, there was a span of 14 bases.

The CDR3 DNA follows: TGTGCCAGCAGCCAGGGGACCGAGCAGTACTTC. This sequence encodes CASSQGTEQYF. The rearrangement uses TRBV7-9 and TRBJ2-7; weak D call: TRBD1 (6 bases). The germline gives CDR1 SEHNR, CDR2 FQNEAQ (reference sequence). Trimming took 5 bases from V and 6 from J, leaving 8 bases between them. The CDR3 is 11 residues long.

The rearrangement uses TRBV28 and TRBJ2-7; TRBD1 matches 9 bases. Germline CDR1 is MDHEN and CDR2 is SYDVKM. CDR3 size: 14 residues. J lost 3 bases, V lost 6 bases, and 6 bases had no gene match. CDR3 in DNA: TGTGCCAGCAGCCCCACAGGGGGCGTCTACGAGCAGTACTTC. Translating gives CASSPTGGVYEQYF.

The chain recombines TRBV4-1 with TRBJ1-5; no definite D call. CDR1 is MGHRA and CDR2 is YSYEKL in the germline V gene. The CDR3 runs to 16 residues. The V end lost 6 bases, the J end lost 0 bases, and 15 bases lay between the germline ends. Here the CDR3 DNA reads TGCGCCAGCAGTGAATCGGATGTGGTTAGCAATCAGCCCCAGCATTTT. Translation gives CASSESDVVSNQPQHF.

The rearrangement joins TRBV18 to TRBJ2-1; the D gene is possibly TRBD2 (5 bases). The CDR3 covers 14 residues. CDR1 and CDR2 from the germline V gene are KGHSH and LQKENI. V dropped 0 bases and J dropped 6 bases, with 9 bases sitting between them. The CDR3 DNA reads TGTGCCAGCTCACCACCCGGGGTCGGCAATGAGCAGTTCTTC. It encodes CASSPPGVGNEQFF.

This chain links TRBV11-3 with TRBJ2-7, with a tentative D call TRBD2 (5 bases). Trimming shortened V by 1 base and J by 4 bases, and 8 bases separated the two germline ends. This CDR3 has 13 residues. Germline V gene lookup returns CDR1 SGHNT and CDR2 YENEEA. DNA of the CDR3: TGTGCCAGCAGCTTAGCGCCGGGATACGAGCAGTACTTC. Its translation: CASSLAPGYEQYF.

V and J are TRBV7-9 and TRBJ2-3, with TRBD2 identical over 16 bases. Germline loops: CDR1 SEHNR, CDR2 FQNEAQ (reference sequence). The CDR3 contains 19 residues. Germline trimming cut 5 bases from V and 5 bases from J; bases unmatched to any gene: 13. The CDR3 loop reads CASSTGTSGRAYKVDTQYF. The CDR3 bases are TGTGCCAGCAGCACCGGGACTAGCGGGAGGGCCTACAAAGTAGATACGCAGTATTTT. The variable domain in full, with the rest retrieved from reference TRBV7-9 and TRBJ2-3, is DTGVSQNPRHKITKRGQNVTFRCDPISEHNRLYWYRQTLGQGPEFLTYFQNEAQLEKSRLLSDRFSAERPKGSFSTLEIQRTEQGDSAMYLCASSTGTSGRAYKVDTQYFGPGTRLTVL.

The rearrangement links TRBV19 to TRBJ2-1; TRBD1 matches at 7 bases. Germline CDR1 is LNHDA and CDR2 is SQIVND (reference sequence). Unmatched junction bases numbered 12, after V lost 5 bases and J lost 8 bases. The CDR3 runs to 15 residues. In nucleotides, the CDR3 is TGTGCCAGTAGTGTAGGACAGGCACCAGGGTATGAGCAGTTCTTC. Protein sequence: CASSVGQAPGYEQFF.

The chain links TRBV4-1 to TRBJ2-1; TRBD1 matches at 10 bases. The length of the CDR3 is 17 residues. Germline V lookup: CDR1 MGHRA, CDR2 YSYEKL. V was pared by 1 base and J by 5 bases, with 8 bases of the junction left unmatched. CDR3 amino acids: CASSQGRRGQGDNEQFF. Here the CDR3 DNA reads TGCGCCAGCAGCCAAGGAAGGCGAGGACAGGGGGACAATGAGCAGTTCTTC.

The chain recombines TRBV27 with TRBJ2-7; D uncertain. V shed 8 bases and J shed 4 bases, with 12 bases lying between them. Germline CDR1 reads MNHEY; CDR2 reads SMNVEV (reference sequence). There are 12 residues in the CDR3. CDR3 nucleotides: TGTGCCAGCGGACCAGCCATTTACGAGCAGTACTTC. Protein sequence: CASGPAIYEQYF.

The gene calls are TRBV21-1 and TRBJ1-4. TRBV21-1 is a pseudogene. The CDR3 is 20 amino acids. The CDR3 nucleotides read TGTGCCAGCAGCAAAGCGCGGGAGGTTCATCCCACGACGTCCAGGGAAAAACTGTTTTTT. It codes for CASSKAREVHPTTSREKLFF.

The V call is TRBV29-1, the J call TRBJ2-2, with TRBD2 identical over 8 bases. The CDR3 is made up of 15 amino acids. After removal of 4 bases from V and 2 bases from J, the junction contained 6 bases not matched to a gene. Germline V gene lookup returns CDR1 SQVTM and CDR2 ANQGSEA. The CDR3 sequence is CSVAPAGVNTGELFF. The CDR3 DNA reads as TGCAGCGTTGCCCCAGCGGGAGTTAACACCGGGGAGCTGTTTTTT.

The chain carries TRBV9 and TRBJ2-1, with TRBD2 identical over 8 bases. Germline V CDR1 and CDR2: SGDLS, YYNGEE. This CDR3 region has 15 residues. Trimming cost V 4 bases and J 7 bases; bases outside gene matches: 10. The CDR3 DNA follows: TGTGCCAGCAGCTCAGATGACAGCGGGGGAAATGAGCAGTTCTTC. Residues: CASSSDDSGGNEQFF. The full variable domain, completed using reference TRBV9 and TRBJ2-1, is DSGVTQTPKHLITATGQRVTLRCSPRSGDLSVYWYQQSLDQGLQFLIQYYNGEERAKGNILERFSAQQFPDLHSELNLSSLELGDSALYFCASSSDDSGGNEQFFGPGTRLTVL.

The rearrangement links TRBV4-2 to TRBJ2-1; TRBD2 aligns across 10 bases. V gave up 0 bases and J gave up 6 bases; unmatched junction bases: 2. The germline V gene encodes CDR1 LGHNA and CDR2 YNFKEQ. The CDR3 is made up of 15 amino acids. The CDR3 nucleotides read TGTGCCAGCAGCCAAGATCCTAGCGGGAGCAATGAGCAGTTCTTC. Its protein product is CASSQDPSGSNEQFF.

The gene calls are TRBV27 and TRBJ1-1, with a possible D match to TRBD1 (6 bases). The CDR3 contains 15 residues. From germline, CDR1 is MNHEY and CDR2 SMNVEV (reference sequence). V was pared by 1 base and J by 4 bases, with 13 bases between. CDR3 protein: CASSLLAGASTEAFF. The CDR3 DNA follows: TGTGCCAGCAGTTTATTGGCGGGGGCGAGCACTGAAGCTTTCTTT.

This clone appeared a single time. This sequence joins TRBV7-6 and TRBJ2-1; TRBD1 is a possible D gene (6 bases). V was pared by 5 bases and J by 0 bases, with 14 bases between. The CDR3 contains 16 residues. From germline, CDR1 is SGHVS and CDR2 FNYEAQ. As DNA, the CDR3 is TGTGCCAGCAGCGTTCGGGCGGACAGCTCCTACAATGAGCAGTTCTTC. Its protein is CASSVRADSSYNEQFF.

This clone was seen only once. J is TRBJ2-1 and V is TRBV15, with D perhaps TRBD2 (5 bases). V gave up 0 bases and J gave up 9 bases, with 15 bases separating them. CDR3 size: 15 residues. Germline assignment: CDR1 LNHNV and CDR2 YYDKDF (reference sequence). Here the CDR3 reads CATSRDRRSGLEQFF. The CDR3 DNA sequence: TGTGCCACCAGCAGAGACAGGAGAAGCGGTCTTGAGCAGTTCTTC. The variable domain in full, completed from reference TRBV15 and TRBJ2-1, reads DAMVIQNPRYQVTQFGKPVTLSCSQTLNHNVMYWYQQKSSQAPKLLFHYYDKDFNNEADTPDNFQSRRPNTSFCFLDIRSPGLGDTAMYLCATSRDRRSGLEQFFGPGTRLTVL.

The chain joins TRBV10-3 to TRBJ1-1; 8 nucleotides match TRBD1. The trim removed 7 bases at V and 0 bases at J, leaving 4 bases unmatched. This CDR3 spans 14 amino acids. Per germline, CDR1 ENHRY and CDR2 SYGVKD. The CDR3: CAINSGQVNTEAFF. DNA for the CDR3: TGTGCCATCAATTCGGGACAGGTGAACACTGAAGCTTTCTTT.

The chain employs TRBV10-3 and TRBJ2-4; TRBD2 matches 11 bases. CDR3 length: 17 residues. Trimming cost V 0 bases and J 0 bases; bases outside gene matches: 1. Germline assignment: CDR1 ENHRY and CDR2 SYGVKD. The CDR3 reads CAISESGLAGAKNIQYF. DNA for the CDR3: TGTGCCATCAGTGAGTCAGGACTAGCGGGAGCCAAAAACATTCAGTACTTC.

This rearrangement joins TRBV5-4 to TRBJ2-7; D gene unclear. Germline V gene lookup returns CDR1 SGHNT and CDR2 YYREEE (reference sequence). The V gene lost 2 bases and the J gene lost 0 bases, with 9 bases spanning the gap. This CDR3 contains 14 residues. The CDR3: CASSLEGPSYEQYF. The CDR3, as DNA: TGTGCCAGCAGCTTAGAAGGCCCCTCCTACGAGCAGTACTTC.

The chain employs TRBV5-4 and TRBJ2-1; no definite D call. This CDR3 contains 13 residues. V was trimmed by 2 bases and J by 6 bases, leaving 9 bases between them. Per the germline V gene, CDR1 is SGHNT and CDR2 is YYREEE (reference sequence). CDR3 sequence: CASSFKIFNEQFF. The CDR3 DNA reads TGTGCCAGCAGCTTTAAGATTTTCAATGAGCAGTTCTTC.

The chain has TRBV5-4 and TRBJ1-3; 7 nucleotides align to TRBD1. The trim removed 4 bases at V and 2 bases at J, leaving 3 bases unmatched. This CDR3 has 14 residues. In germline, CDR1 is SGHNT, CDR2 YYREEE (reference sequence). The CDR3 sequence is CASSLQGTGNTIYF. CDR3 sequence (DNA): TGTGCCAGCAGCCTACAGGGGACTGGAAACACCATATATTTT.

The CDR3 DNA reads as TGTGCCACCAGGCCAGGGGAGGGCAATCAGCCCCAGCATTTT. Protein: CATRPGEGNQPQHF. The chain carries TRBV6-1 and TRBJ1-5; weak D call: TRBD1 (6 bases). This CDR3 comprises 14 residues. Trimming removed 10 bases from V and 2 bases from J, with 15 bases in between. Germline CDR1 and CDR2: MNHNS and SASEGT.

V usage is TRBV10-3 and J usage is TRBJ2-5; D gene unclear. CDR3 length: 15 amino acids. V lost 6 bases and J 5 bases, leaving 19 bases between the germline ends. Germline V gene lookup returns CDR1 ENHRY and CDR2 SYGVKD. CDR3 sequence: CAISDPKTVEETQYF. The CDR3 nucleotides are TGTGCCATCAGCGACCCTAAGACGGTAGAGGAGACCCAGTACTTC.

The chain uses TRBV7-8 and TRBJ2-5, with a possible D match to TRBD2 (5 bases). The DNA matches TRBJ2-7 better at its end, which makes the J call doubtful. Germline V gives CDR1 SGHVS, CDR2 FQNEAQ. The CDR3 length is 15 residues. The CDR3 sequence: CASSSVGGSPYEQYF. The CDR3 DNA is TGTGCCAGCAGCTCGGTAGGTGGGAGCCCCTACGAGCAGTACTTC.

This CDR3 reads CASGLGGSEAFF. In nucleotides, the CDR3 is TGTGCTAGTGGTTTGGGGGGGTCTGAAGCTTTCTTT. J is TRBJ1-1 and V is TRBV12-5; the D gene is possibly TRBD1 (5 bases). The CDR3 is 12 residues long. The V end was cut by 1 base, the J end by 6 bases, with 6 bases between. Per the germline V gene, CDR1 is LGHNT and CDR2 is FRNRAP.

The chain couples TRBV7-7 to TRBJ2-5, with 8 bases that match TRBD2. CDR3 length: 15 amino acids. From germline, CDR1 is SSHAT and CDR2 FNYEAQ (reference sequence). The V and J ends lost 2 bases and 1 base, in that order; junction bases with no gene match: 3. The CDR3 protein is CASSLRTSSQETQYF. In DNA form, the CDR3 reads TGTGCCAGCAGCTTACGGACTAGCTCCCAAGAGACCCAGTACTTC.

The CDR3 protein is CASSIHSSPSSTDTQYF. CDR3 bases: TGTGCCAGTAGTATCCACTCTAGCCCCTCAAGCACAGATACGCAGTATTTT. V usage is TRBV19 and J usage is TRBJ2-3; D possibly corresponds to TRBD2 (5 bases). The V and J ends lost 3 bases and 0 bases respectively, with 16 bases between them. The CDR3 is 17 amino acids. Germline CDR1 reads LNHDA; CDR2 reads SQIVND (reference sequence).